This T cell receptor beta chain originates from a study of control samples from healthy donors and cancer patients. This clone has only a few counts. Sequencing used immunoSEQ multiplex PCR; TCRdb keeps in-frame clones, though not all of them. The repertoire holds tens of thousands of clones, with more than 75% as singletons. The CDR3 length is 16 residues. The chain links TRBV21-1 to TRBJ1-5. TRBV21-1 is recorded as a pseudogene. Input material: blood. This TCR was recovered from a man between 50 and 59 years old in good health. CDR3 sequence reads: CASSRAPGRVNQPQHF. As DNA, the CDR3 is TGTGCCAGCAGTCGCGCCCCGGGACGGGTGAATCAGCCCCAGCATTTT.